The 22 T cell receptor beta chains below all came from one sample that was sequenced in a study of cytomegalovirus exposure and HLA in healthy donors. PCR was performed using 60 Vbeta and 13 Jbeta primers. The method was immunoSEQ multiplex PCR; TCRdb's version includes in-frame clones alone and lacks a portion of them. This table has 200,000 or so clones, roughly 80% appearing once. Sequenced: PBMCs. The receptors were sampled from a woman aged 25 to 39 in good health and CMV-seropositive.

The V gene is TRBV4-3, the J gene TRBJ1-1; 7 positions agree with TRBD1. CDR3 length equals 16 residues. Germline lookup yields CDR1 LGHNA and CDR2 YSLEER. The ends lost 1 base at V and 2 bases at J; junction bases unmatched: 7. The CDR3 DNA follows: TGCGCCAGCAGCCAAGGAATGGGACAGCTAAACACTGAAGCTTTCTTT. Translated: CASSQGMGQLNTEAFF.

This clone was found a few times. This sequence joins TRBV2 and TRBJ2-7; D is undetermined. The germline CDR1 and CDR2 sequences are SNHLY and FYNNEI. This CDR3 contains 12 residues. The V gene lost 8 bases and the J gene lost 3 bases, with 11 bases spanning the gap. CDR3 in amino acids: CASVEQNYEQYF. In DNA form, the CDR3 reads TGTGCCAGCGTGGAACAGAACTACGAGCAGTACTTC.

This chain joins TRBV19 and TRBJ1-4; D gene uncertain. CDR3 size: 13 residues. Germline values: CDR1 LNHDA, CDR2 SQIVND (reference sequence). V lost 4 bases and J lost 8, with 11 bases in between. The CDR3 region is CASSTGEREKLFF. CDR3 nucleotide sequence: TGTGCCAGTAGTACCGGGGAGCGCGAAAAACTGTTTTTT. The variable domain in full, completed from reference TRBV19 and TRBJ1-4, reads DGGITQSPKYLFRKEGQNVTLSCEQNLNHDAMYWYRQDPGQGLRLIYYSQIVNDFQKGDIAEGYSVSREKKESFPLTVTSAQKNPTAFYLCASSTGEREKLFFGSGTQLSVL.

This chain joins TRBV16 and TRBJ2-7; 11 bases are a match to TRBD1. V shed 2 bases, J shed 6 bases, and the junction held 6 bases outside the gene matches. This CDR3 is 15 amino acids long. Germline V gene data show CDR1 as KGHSY and CDR2 as FQNENV. The CDR3 DNA reads as TGTGCCAGCAGCCAACCGGGACAGGGGGTCCGCGAGCAGTACTTC. Translated, it gives CASSQPGQGVREQYF.

The rearrangement joins TRBV2 to TRBJ2-1; 15 bases match TRBD2. Germline CDR1 reads SNHLY; CDR2 reads FYNNEI. Trimming removed 8 bases from V and 14 bases from J; junction bases left unmatched: 7. This CDR3 is 13 amino acids long. CDR3 sequence (DNA): TGTGCCAGCGGAGGGACTAGCGGGGGGAGGGAGTTCTTC. Its protein is CASGGTSGGREFF.

This chain links TRBV9 with TRBJ1-4; D uncertain. This CDR3 contains 13 residues. CDR1 SGDLS and CDR2 YYNGEE come from the germline V gene. Trimming removed 4 bases at V and 7 bases at J, with 11 bases between. CDR3 coding DNA: TGTGCCAGCAGCCTCGATCGGGGTGAAAAACTGTTTTTT. Translating gives CASSLDRGEKLFF. The full variable domain, its missing parts supplied by reference TRBV9 and TRBJ1-4, is DSGVTQTPKHLITATGQRVTLRCSPRSGDLSVYWYQQSLDQGLQFLIQYYNGEERAKGNILERFSAQQFPDLHSELNLSSLELGDSALYFCASSLDRGEKLFFGSGTQLSVL.

Here the CDR3 reads CASSRQGYQPQHF. The CDR3 bases are TGTGCCAGCAGCCGCCAGGGGTATCAGCCCCAGCATTTT. The chain employs TRBV5-5 and TRBJ1-5; D might be TRBD1 (6 bases). V was pared by 4 bases and J by 5 bases, with 10 bases between. The CDR3 is 13 amino acids. CDR1 and CDR2 from the germline V gene are SGHKS and YYEKEE (reference sequence). The variable domain in full, completed from reference TRBV5-5 and TRBJ1-5, reads DAGVTQSPTHLIKTRGQQVTLRCSPISGHKSVSWYQQVLGQGPQFIFQYYEKEERGRGNFPDRFSARQFPNYSSELNVNALLLGDSALYLCASSRQGYQPQHFGDGTRLSIL.

This clone was picked up a small number of times. The chain links TRBV10-3 to TRBJ2-3, with TRBD2 matching over 7 bases. V dropped 3 bases and J dropped 5; count of bases not matched to a gene: 8. Per the germline V gene, CDR1 is ENHRY and CDR2 is SYGVKD. This CDR3 region has 15 residues. The CDR3 nucleotides are TGTGCCATCAGTGAATGGGGGGGTGAGGGAGATACGCAGTATTTT. It encodes CAISEWGGEGDTQYF.

This chain joins TRBV15 and TRBJ1-2; no firm D call. The V gene's germline CDR1 is LNHNV and CDR2 YYDKDF (reference sequence). The CDR3 extends over 13 amino acids. Trimming cost V 1 base and J 4 bases, with 7 bases left between them. The CDR3: CATSRVGFYGYTF. CDR3 in DNA: TGTGCCACCAGCAGAGTTGGCTTCTATGGCTACACCTTC.

The V gene is TRBV20-1, the J gene TRBJ2-3, with D unclear. CDR1 DFQATT and CDR2 SNEGSKA come from the germline V gene (reference sequence). The ends were cut back, 4 bases at V and 5 bases at J, with 7 bases in the middle. This CDR3 has 11 amino acids. DNA for the CDR3: TGCAGTGCTACGACTGGAGATACGCAGTATTTT. Protein sequence: CSATTGDTQYF.

In the case of this clone: Other DNA sequences in the sample encode the same CDR3. J is TRBJ1-5 and V is TRBV7-2; D is uncertain. V lost 3 bases and J 3 bases, leaving 6 bases between the germline ends. Germline V lookup: CDR1 SGHTA, CDR2 FQGNSA. CDR3 length equals 13 residues. Written as DNA, the CDR3 is TGTGCCAGCAGCTTCTCTCCCAATCAGCCCCAGCATTTT. Protein sequence: CASSFSPNQPQHF.

The CDR3 nucleotides read TGCAGCGTTGAAGCCCAGACAGGGTACGAGCAGTACTTC. Translated: CSVEAQTGYEQYF. The gene calls are TRBV29-1 and TRBJ2-7; 7 bases fit TRBD1. The CDR3 totals 13 residues. Losses at the gene ends were 1 base for V and 4 bases for J; bases not matched to a gene: 4. From germline, CDR1 is SQVTM and CDR2 ANQGSEA.

This rearrangement joins TRBV10-3 to TRBJ2-3, with a weak D call TRBD1 (7 bases). The CDR3 is 17 residues long. CDR1 and CDR2 from the germline V gene are ENHRY and SYGVKD. V was shortened by 4 bases and J by 1 base, with 18 bases between the two germline ends. CDR3 region: CAISVTSGGRGTDTQYF. The CDR3 DNA reads TGTGCCATCAGTGTGACATCAGGGGGGCGAGGCACAGATACGCAGTATTTT.

V and J are TRBV5-1 and TRBJ2-2; 7 bases are shared with TRBD2. V lost 6 bases to trimming and J lost 0 bases; unmatched junction nucleotides: 2. This CDR3 is 14 amino acids long. Per germline, CDR1 SGHRS and CDR2 YFSETQ. The CDR3 DNA reads as TGCGCCAGCATGGCGGGGGCGAACACCGGGGAGCTGTTTTTT. Its translation: CASMAGANTGELFF.

This chain's CDR3 is CASSQGDRDTEAFF. CDR3 sequence (DNA): TGCGCCAGCAGCCAAGGGGACAGGGACACTGAAGCTTTCTTT. The chain carries TRBV4-3 and TRBJ1-1; TRBD1 matches at 9 bases. The CDR3 has 14 amino acids. CDR1 is LGHNA and CDR2 is YSLEER in the germline V gene. V dropped 1 base and J dropped 3; count of bases not matched to a gene: 0.

The chain combines TRBV11-1 with TRBJ2-7; 8 positions match TRBD1. This CDR3 contains 15 residues. The germline V gene has CDR1 SGHAT and CDR2 FQDESV (reference sequence). The ends lost 5 bases at V and 0 bases at J; junction bases unmatched: 6. In DNA form, the CDR3 reads TGTGCCAGCAGCGTCGAAGGACAGGGCTCCTACGAGCAGTACTTC. It is translated as CASSVEGQGSYEQYF.

The V gene is TRBV28, the J gene TRBJ1-4, with 7 positions matching TRBD1. The junction had 11 bases not matched to a gene; V was cut back by 1 base and J by 3 bases. The length of the CDR3 is 18 residues. Germline V lookup: CDR1 MDHEN, CDR2 SYDVKM. The CDR3 DNA reads TGTGCCAGCAGTTTATTTTCCGCAGGGGGACAACCTAATGAAAAACTGTTTTTT. The encoded protein is CASSLFSAGGQPNEKLFF.

The chain combines TRBV2 with TRBJ2-3; 11 bases map to TRBD2. CDR3 length: 17 amino acids. Germline assignment: CDR1 SNHLY and CDR2 FYNNEI. Germline trimming cut 6 bases from V and 2 bases from J; bases unmatched to any gene: 10. For the CDR3, the DNA is TGTGCCAGCAGCCTGGGATGGGGACTAGCGGTCACAGATACGCAGTATTTT. Protein sequence: CASSLGWGLAVTDTQYF.

The chain couples TRBV9 to TRBJ2-2, with no clear D. V was shortened by 4 bases and J by 6 bases, with 13 bases between the two germline ends. The CDR3 covers 14 residues. The germline V gene has CDR1 SGDLS and CDR2 YYNGEE. In nucleotides, the CDR3 is TGTGCCAGCAGCCCCCAGATCCTCGCCGGGGAGCTGTTTTTT. Translation gives CASSPQILAGELFF.

Note on this clone: This CDR3 is also generated by other DNA sequences in the sample. The J gene is TRBJ2-1, the V gene TRBV18; 13 bases agree with TRBD2. J gave up 5 bases and V 3 bases, and 1 base lay outside the gene matches. Germline lookup yields CDR1 KGHSH and CDR2 LQKENI. The length of the CDR3 is 15 residues. The CDR3 DNA is TGTGCCAGCTCACCGGGACTAGCGGGGAACAATGAGCAGTTCTTC. The encoded protein is CASSPGLAGNNEQFF.

The rearrangement uses TRBV6-6 and TRBJ2-2, with 12 bases that match TRBD1. CDR3 length equals 13 residues. V lost 11 bases and J lost 6; bases outside the gene matches: 4. Germline V gene data show CDR1 as MNHNY and CDR2 as SVGAGI (reference sequence). In nucleotides, the CDR3 is TGTGCCGGAGGGACAGGGGGCTCCGGGGAGCTGTTTTTT. It is translated as CAGGTGGSGELFF.

The chain carries TRBV7-9 and TRBJ1-3, with D hard to call. The germline CDR1 and CDR2 sequences are SEHNR and FQNEAQ (reference sequence). V was pared by 5 bases and J by 0 bases, with 23 bases between. This CDR3 region has 19 residues. This chain's CDR3 is CASSTSLTLALSSGNTIYF. The CDR3 nucleotides are TGTGCCAGCAGCACGTCGTTGACACTCGCCCTGAGCTCTGGAAACACCATATATTTT. The variable domain in full, completed from reference TRBV7-9 and TRBJ1-3, reads DTGVSQNPRHKITKRGQNVTFRCDPISEHNRLYWYRQTLGQGPEFLTYFQNEAQLEKSRLLSDRFSAERPKGSFSTLEIQRTEQGDSAMYLCASSTSLTLALSSGNTIYFGEGSWLTVV.